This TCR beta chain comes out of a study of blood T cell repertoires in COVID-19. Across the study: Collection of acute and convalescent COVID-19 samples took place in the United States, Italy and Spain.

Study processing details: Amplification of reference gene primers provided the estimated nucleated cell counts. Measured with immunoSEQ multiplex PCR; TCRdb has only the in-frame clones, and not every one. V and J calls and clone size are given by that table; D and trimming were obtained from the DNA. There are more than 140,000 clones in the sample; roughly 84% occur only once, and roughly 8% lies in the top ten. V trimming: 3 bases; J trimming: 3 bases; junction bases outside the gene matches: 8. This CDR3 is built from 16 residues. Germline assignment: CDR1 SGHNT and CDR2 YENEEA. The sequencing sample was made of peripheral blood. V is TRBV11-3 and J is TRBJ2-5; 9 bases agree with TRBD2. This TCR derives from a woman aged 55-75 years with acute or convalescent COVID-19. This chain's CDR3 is CASSLGDLAGKETQYF. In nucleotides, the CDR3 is TGTGCCAGCAGCTTGGGGGACCTAGCGGGGAAAGAGACCCAGTACTTC.